The source of this T cell receptor (beta chain) is a study of cytomegalovirus exposure and HLA in healthy donors. Study conclusions and caveats: Further analysis was carried out later, and it showed several of the most significant clusters appearing linked to common viral pathogens.

Germline CDR1 KGHSH, CDR2 LQKENI. With 3 bases removed from V and 2 bases from J, the gap between germline ends came to 10 bases. The CDR3 runs 14 residues. Vbeta (60) and Jbeta (13) primers were used in the PCR. The data were produced by immunoSEQ multiplex PCR, yet TCRdb's version contains in-frame clones alone and is incomplete. The repertoire has 57,000 or so clones, more than 60% of them found once; the top ten carry roughly 51%. To note about this clone: Its antigen is not identified.

Sequencing was carried out using PBMCs. This clonotype originated in a man in his fifties or sixties in good health and CMV-seropositive. The chain employs TRBV18 and TRBJ2-5; the D is unclear. The CDR3 coding sequence is TGTGCCAGCTCACCTGGCTGGCCTCAAGAGACCCAGTACTTC. Protein sequence: CASSPGWPQETQYF.